The 6 T cell receptor beta chains presented below share a single source sample, sequenced in a study of beta chain features in type 1 diabetes. Expressed TCRB transcripts were sequenced because the isolated RNA had all been reverse transcribed beforehand. Sequenced by immunoSEQ multiplex PCR; TCRdb stores in-frame clones only, minus some. Counted here are under 150,000 clones, around 50% occurring once; the ten biggest clones make up 0.35% to 0.5%. Material: Tregs from blood. The receptor source for this set is a man between 18 and 29 years old in good health.

The rearrangement links TRBV27 to TRBJ1-5; D gene uncertain. This CDR3 spans 16 amino acids. Germline V gene lookup returns CDR1 MNHEY and CDR2 SMNVEV (reference sequence). The germline V and J ends were trimmed by 4 bases and 0 bases, with 13 bases remaining between them. The CDR3 is CASSSRGQYSNQPQHF. The CDR3 coding sequence is TGTGCCAGCAGTTCCAGAGGCCAATATAGCAATCAGCCCCAGCATTTT.

In this sample, this clone turned up a few times. V is TRBV7-2 and J is TRBJ2-5; no clear D gene. CDR1 SGHTA and CDR2 FQGNSA come from the germline V gene. The CDR3 extends over 14 amino acids. V lost 0 bases and J 1 base, leaving 6 bases between the germline ends. The CDR3, as DNA: TGTGCCAGCAGCTTAGCTATTATCCAAGAGACCCAGTACTTC. As protein: CASSLAIIQETQYF.

The V and J genes are TRBV4-3 and TRBJ2-5, with 11 bases fitting TRBD2. V dropped 1 base and J dropped 1; count of bases not matched to a gene: 2. This CDR3 contains 16 residues. Germline-derived CDR1 and CDR2 are LGHNA and YSLEER. The CDR3 DNA follows: TGCGCCAGCAGCCAAGGACTAGCGGGGATCCAAGAGACCCAGTACTTC. Its translation: CASSQGLAGIQETQYF.

This clone has just a few counts. This chain connects TRBV2 to TRBJ2-7, with no clear D. The CDR3 length is 14 residues. Germline values: CDR1 SNHLY, CDR2 FYNNEI. With 7 bases removed from V and 5 bases from J, the gap between germline ends came to 18 bases. The CDR3: CASTGDSPVNEQYF. For the CDR3, the DNA is TGTGCCAGCACTGGAGACTCGCCAGTCAACGAGCAGTACTTC.

The chain combines TRBV4-2 with TRBJ2-7; possible D gene TRBD2, 6 bases. V was pared by 1 base and J by 2 bases, with 15 bases between. CDR1 LGHNA and CDR2 YNFKEQ come from the germline V gene. The CDR3 has 16 residues. The CDR3 bases are TGTGCCAGCAGCCAAGGAGGGGAGGTCATTACCTACGAGCAGTACTTC. This codes for CASSQGGEVITYEQYF.

This clone was observed a single time. CDR3 amino acids: CSVVGGGTKRAGYTF. The CDR3 coding sequence is TGCAGCGTTGTAGGGGGGGGGACGAAAAGGGCTGGCTACACCTTC. The chain combines TRBV29-1 with TRBJ1-2, with D maybe TRBD1 (6 bases). The germline V gene has CDR1 SQVTM and CDR2 ANQGSEA. The CDR3 spans 15 residues. Trimming stripped 4 bases from V and 7 bases from J, with 22 bases between.